The 9 T cell receptor beta chains listed next were all sequenced from one sample in a study of blood T cells in healthy people across ages. PCR was performed a second time for roughly 6 to 12 cycles using a sample-barcoded 5' primer and a J-beta primer mix. TCRdb passed the 5' RACE reads through MiXCR, listing each CDR3 protein once. The profile shows around 1.7 million distinct CDR3 sequences, 28% of them singletons. The sample consisted of blood. The receptors here all came from a woman in her twenties or thirties in good health.

The V gene is TRBV12-3 or TRBV12-4, the J gene TRBJ2-3, with 7 positions matching TRBD2. J gave up 2 bases and V 5 bases, and 13 bases lay outside the gene matches. The CDR3 is 17 residues long. The CDR3 reads CASSPPRGGGVTDTQYF. CDR3 nucleotides: TGTGCCAGCAGTCCCCCCCGGGGCGGGGGTGTCACAGATACGCAGTATTTT.

Many counts were recorded for this clonotype. V gene TRBV18 combines with J gene TRBJ2-6; D ambiguous. Germline CDR1 KGHSH, CDR2 LQKENI. This CDR3 region has 17 residues. V was trimmed by 6 bases and J by 4 bases, leaving 19 bases between them. The DNA of the CDR3 is TGTGCCAGCTCCCAAAGCATACCAGACTCCGGGGCCAACGTCCTGACTTTC. This encodes CASSQSIPDSGANVLTF.

The chain combines TRBV29-1 with TRBJ2-3, with D perhaps TRBD2 (5 bases). V dropped 6 bases and J dropped 0 bases, with 13 bases sitting between them. The CDR3 covers 14 residues. Germline V lookup: CDR1 SQVTM, CDR2 ANQGSEA. The CDR3 here is CSVANRTSTDTQYF. CDR3 in DNA: TGCAGCGTCGCAAACCGGACTAGCACAGATACGCAGTATTTT.

The CDR3 DNA follows: TGTGCCAGCAGTTTGTCGGGGGTCCAGGAGCAGTTCTTC. Amino acids: CASSLSGVQEQFF. The chain couples TRBV12-3 or TRBV12-4 to TRBJ2-1, with a possible D match to TRBD2 (6 bases). The CDR3 spans 13 residues. The V end lost 3 bases, the J end lost 10 bases, and 13 bases lay between the germline ends.

The CDR3 DNA follows: TGTGCCAGCGGTTTAGGACTAGTTCACAATGAGCAGTTCTTC. Protein product: CASGLGLVHNEQFF. The rearrangement links TRBV3-1 to TRBJ2-1; 7 bases are shared with TRBD2. This CDR3 is built from 14 residues. J gave up 5 bases and V 8 bases, and 9 bases lay outside the gene matches. The germline V gene encodes CDR1 LGHDT and CDR2 YNNKEL (reference sequence).

The chain couples TRBV3-1 to TRBJ2-7, with D possibly TRBD1 on 5 matching bases. This CDR3 is 15 amino acids long. With 0 bases removed from V and 2 bases from J, the gap between germline ends came to 11 bases. Germline CDR1 is LGHDT and CDR2 is YNNKEL (reference sequence). In nucleotides, the CDR3 is TGTGCCAGCAGCCAAGATTTTGGGGCCGCCTACGAGCAGTACTTC. This encodes CASSQDFGAAYEQYF.

The CDR3 sequence: CASSYFDRAGANVLTF. In nucleotides, the CDR3 is TGCGCCAGCAGCTACTTTGACAGGGCTGGGGCCAACGTCCTGACTTTC. V and J are TRBV5-1 and TRBJ2-6; 7 bases agree with TRBD1. This CDR3 has 16 amino acids. CDR1 and CDR2 (germline): SGHRS, YFSETQ. V was pared by 3 bases and J by 2 bases, with 5 bases of the junction left unmatched.

There are a few counts of this clonotype. The chain couples TRBV12-3 or TRBV12-4 to TRBJ2-4, with 8 bases lining up with TRBD2. J gave up 7 bases and V 10 bases, and 15 bases lay outside the gene matches. The CDR3 is made up of 15 amino acids. In DNA form, the CDR3 reads TGTGCCACCGCCGTTGTCACGGGGGGGGCGAACATTCAGTACTTC. This translates into CATAVVTGGANIQYF.

The chain combines TRBV5-1 with TRBJ1-1; TRBD1 matches at 12 bases. Germline-derived CDR1 and CDR2 are SGHRS and YFSETQ. V lost 2 bases to trimming and J lost 5 bases; unmatched junction nucleotides: 7. CDR3 length: 16 residues. DNA of the CDR3: TGCGCCAGCAGCTTCTCCGGGACAGGGGGCGGGACTGAAGCTTTCTTT. It translates to CASSFSGTGGGTEAFF. Full variable domain (outside the CDR3, taken from reference TRBV5-1 and TRBJ1-1): KAGVTQTPRYLIKTRGQQVTLSCSPISGHRSVSWYQQTPGQGLQFLFEYFSETQRNKGNFPGRFSGRQFSNSRSEMNVSTLELGDSALYLCASSFSGTGGGTEAFFGQGTRLTVV.